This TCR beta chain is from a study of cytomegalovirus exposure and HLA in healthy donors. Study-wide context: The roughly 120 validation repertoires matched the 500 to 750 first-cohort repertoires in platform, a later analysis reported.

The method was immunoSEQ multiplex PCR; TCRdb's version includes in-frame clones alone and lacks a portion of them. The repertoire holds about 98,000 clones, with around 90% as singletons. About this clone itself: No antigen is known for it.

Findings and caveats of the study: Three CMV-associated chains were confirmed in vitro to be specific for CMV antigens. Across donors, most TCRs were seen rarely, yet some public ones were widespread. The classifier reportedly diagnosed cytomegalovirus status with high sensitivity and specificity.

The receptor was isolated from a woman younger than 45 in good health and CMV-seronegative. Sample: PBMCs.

CDR3 sequence (DNA): TGTGCCAGCGCATTAACAGGGTATTCCTACAATGAGCAGTTCTTC. Protein product: CASALTGYSYNEQFF. J is TRBJ2-1 and V is TRBV27, with TRBD1 as a possible D gene (6 bases). V lost 8 bases and J lost 1, with 15 bases in between. Looked up from germline, CDR1 is MNHEY and CDR2 is SMNVEV (reference sequence). This CDR3 is 15 amino acids long.